These 11 T cell receptor beta chains were sequenced from one sample in a study of T-cell reconstitution after alpha-beta-depleted transplantation in children. Regarding the study as a whole: From newly produced T cells came most of the T-cell counts and diversity one year after transplant.

Their target antigens are unknown. Unique molecular identifiers were used to barcode this TCRbeta library. Using its own MiXCR run on the PCR reads, TCRdb lists one record per CDR3 protein. The sample gives approximately 300,000 distinct CDR3 sequences, over 7% of which show up once; approximately 9.6% is in the top ten. The material sequenced was peripheral blood, taken 360 days after TCRalphabeta/CD19-depleted stem cell transplant. The receptors originated from a female patient aged 2-10 years who had a stem cell transplant for Fanconi anemia, so the T cells may come from the graft donor.

This clonotype was observed at least ten times. The chain is built from TRBV9 and TRBJ2-3; tentative D call: TRBD1 (5 bases). V was clipped by 3 bases and J by 0 bases, with 14 bases between them. Germline V CDR1 and CDR2: SGDLS, YYNGEE. CDR3 length: 16 amino acids. The CDR3 DNA is TGTGCCAGCAGCGCGTCAGGGTGGGCTAGCACAGATACGCAGTATTTT. This codes for CASSASGWASTDTQYF.

This clonotype occurred a few times. CDR3 residues: CASSPISRIRGGDEQYV. CDR3 nucleotides: TGTGCCAGCAGCCCGATCTCTCGGATCAGGGGAGGGGACGAGCAGTACGTC. The rearrangement joins TRBV28 to TRBJ2-7; D perhaps matches TRBD2 (7 bases). Trimming removed 6 bases from V and 5 bases from J, with 26 bases in between. Germline loops: CDR1 MDHEN, CDR2 SYDVKM. The length of the CDR3 is 17 residues.

This clonotype appeared many times. The chain carries TRBV12-3 or TRBV12-4 and TRBJ2-1; tentative D call: TRBD2 (6 bases). V was trimmed by 1 base and J by 3 bases, leaving 13 bases between them. The CDR3 sequence is 16 residues long. DNA of the CDR3: TGTGCCAGCAGTTTAGAGGAGGGGCCCTTCTACAATGAGCAGTTCTTC. It specifies CASSLEEGPFYNEQFF.

The chain carries TRBV7-8 and TRBJ1-5, with 9 bases that match TRBD1. The CDR3 consists of 14 residues. Germline values: CDR1 SGHVS, CDR2 FQNEAQ. Trimming removed 2 bases from V and 8 bases from J; junction bases left unmatched: 4. The CDR3 nucleotides read TGTGCCAGCAGCTTATACAGGGGGCTGGAGCCCCAGCATTTT. Translation gives CASSLYRGLEPQHF.

This clonotype was seen repeatedly, ten times or more. The chain employs TRBV5-1 and TRBJ1-5; TRBD1 matches at 8 bases. The CDR3 sequence is 15 residues long. Germline V gene sequence: CDR1 SGHRS, CDR2 YFSETQ. The J segment lost 7 bases and the V segment lost 4 bases, leaving 10 bases of the junction unmatched. CDR3 nucleotides: TGCGCCAGCAGCCCCGGACAGGGCGGGGAGCAGCCCCAGCATTTT. It specifies CASSPGQGGEQPQHF.

The chain is built from TRBV20-1 and TRBJ2-2, with a weak D call TRBD1 (5 bases). The CDR3 sequence is 15 residues long. The V gene's germline CDR1 is DFQATT and CDR2 SNEGSKA (reference sequence). Trimming took 1 base from V and 1 from J, leaving 10 bases between them. The CDR3 bases are TGCAGTGCTAGAGGCCCAGGGATGAACACCGGGGAGCTGTTTTTT. It specifies CSARGPGMNTGELFF.

The table lists this clonotype with many counts. This chain joins TRBV7-9 and TRBJ1-3, with D unclear. The CDR3 loop spans 15 amino acids. Germline V gives CDR1 SEHNR, CDR2 FQNEAQ (reference sequence). Trimming removed 4 bases from V and 0 bases from J, with 10 bases in between. CDR3 DNA sequence: TGTGCCAGCAGCTCCAACGTTCTCTCTGGAAACACCATATATTTT. Protein sequence: CASSSNVLSGNTIYF.

This clonotype was observed many times. V usage is TRBV5-1 and J usage is TRBJ2-5; D may match TRBD1 or TRBD2 (5 bases each). Trimming shortened V by 3 bases and J by 5 bases, and 14 bases separated the two germline ends. Germline CDR1 is SGHRS and CDR2 is YFSETQ. The CDR3 is made up of 14 amino acids. The DNA for the CDR3 is TGCGCCAGCAGCTCCCTCGATGGGGGTGAGACCCAGTACTTC. It is translated as CASSSLDGGETQYF.

This clonotype has ten or more counts. The J gene is TRBJ2-1, the V gene TRBV6-2 or TRBV6-3, with TRBD2 matching 11 bases. CDR1 is MNHEY and CDR2 is SVGEGT in the germline V gene. V shed 0 bases, J shed 4 bases, and the junction held 2 bases outside the gene matches. The CDR3 length is 16 residues. The CDR3 nucleotides are TGTGCCAGCAGTTACTCGACTAGCGGGGAGTACAATGAGCAGTTCTTC. Residues: CASSYSTSGEYNEQFF.

The chain recombines TRBV7-2 with TRBJ1-2; D remains ambiguous. Trimming pared 7 bases from V and 4 bases from J, leaving 19 bases between. The CDR3 is 15 amino acids. Germline V gives CDR1 SGHTA, CDR2 FQGNSA. The CDR3 region has the DNA TGTGCCAGCACCGGAACCTCCGCCCGGGGCTATGGCTACACCTTC. Protein product: CASTGTSARGYGYTF.

This clonotype was seen a few times. The V call is TRBV9, the J call TRBJ1-1; D gene uncertain. Germline V gene data show CDR1 as SGDLS and CDR2 as YYNGEE. The CDR3 has 14 residues. Trimming took off 2 bases at V and 0 bases at J, with 8 bases between the two ends. The CDR3 sequence: CASSVGSLNTEAFF. The CDR3 nucleotides are TGTGCCAGCAGCGTGGGCAGCTTGAACACTGAAGCTTTCTTT.